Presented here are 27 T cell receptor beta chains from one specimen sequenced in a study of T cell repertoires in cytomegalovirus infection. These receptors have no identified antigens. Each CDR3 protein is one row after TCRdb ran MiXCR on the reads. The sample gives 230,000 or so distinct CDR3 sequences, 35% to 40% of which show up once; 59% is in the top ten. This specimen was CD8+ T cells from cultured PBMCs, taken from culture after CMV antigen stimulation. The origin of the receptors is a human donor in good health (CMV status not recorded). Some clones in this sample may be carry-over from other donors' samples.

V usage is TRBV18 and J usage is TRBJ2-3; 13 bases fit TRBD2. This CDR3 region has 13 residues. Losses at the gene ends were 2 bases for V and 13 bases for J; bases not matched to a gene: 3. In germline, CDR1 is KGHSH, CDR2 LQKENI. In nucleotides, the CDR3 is TGTGCCAGCTCACCAGCCGGGACTAGCGGGAAGTATTTT. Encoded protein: CASSPAGTSGKYF.

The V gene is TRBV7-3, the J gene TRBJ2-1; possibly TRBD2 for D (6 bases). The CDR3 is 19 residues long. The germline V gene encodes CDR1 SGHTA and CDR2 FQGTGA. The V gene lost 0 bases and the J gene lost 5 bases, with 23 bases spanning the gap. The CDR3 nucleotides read TGTGCCAGCAGCTTAACTTCCTTCCGGACTAAACCCGTCGACAATGAGCAGTTCTTC. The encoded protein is CASSLTSFRTKPVDNEQFF.

CDR3 sequence reads: CATQNRLGINEQYF. CDR3 bases: TGTGCCACCCAGAACAGGCTAGGGATCAACGAGCAGTACTTC. The chain is built from TRBV27 and TRBJ2-7; D perhaps matches TRBD1 (5 bases). Germline CDR1 and CDR2: MNHEY and SMNVEV (reference sequence). This CDR3 region has 14 residues. V was cut by 10 bases and J by 5 bases, with 21 bases left in between.

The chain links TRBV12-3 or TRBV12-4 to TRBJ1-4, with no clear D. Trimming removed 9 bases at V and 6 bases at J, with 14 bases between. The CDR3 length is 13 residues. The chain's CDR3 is CASKPAMDEKLFF. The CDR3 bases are TGTGCCAGTAAACCGGCAATGGATGAAAAACTGTTTTTT.

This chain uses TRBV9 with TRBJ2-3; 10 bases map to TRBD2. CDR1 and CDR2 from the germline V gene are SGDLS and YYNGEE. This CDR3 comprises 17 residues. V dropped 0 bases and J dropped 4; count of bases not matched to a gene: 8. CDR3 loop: CASSVGAGGRQADTQYF. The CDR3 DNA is TGTGCCAGCAGCGTAGGAGCGGGGGGGCGACAGGCAGATACGCAGTATTTT. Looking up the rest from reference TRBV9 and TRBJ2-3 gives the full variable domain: DSGVTQTPKHLITATGQRVTLRCSPRSGDLSVYWYQQSLDQGLQFLIQYYNGEERAKGNILERFSAQQFPDLHSELNLSSLELGDSALYFCASSVGAGGRQADTQYFGPGTRLTVL.

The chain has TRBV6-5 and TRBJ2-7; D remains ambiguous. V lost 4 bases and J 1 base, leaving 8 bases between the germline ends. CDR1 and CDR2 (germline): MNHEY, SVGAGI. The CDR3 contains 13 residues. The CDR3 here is CASSFTLSYEQYF. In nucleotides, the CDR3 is TGTGCCAGCAGTTTTACCCTTTCCTACGAGCAGTACTTC.

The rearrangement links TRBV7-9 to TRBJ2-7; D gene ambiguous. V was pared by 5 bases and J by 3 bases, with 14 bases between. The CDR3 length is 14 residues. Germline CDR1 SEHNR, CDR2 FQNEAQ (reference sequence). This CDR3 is CASSPITFGYEQYF. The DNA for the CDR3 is TGTGCCAGCAGCCCCATTACGTTCGGCTACGAGCAGTACTTC.

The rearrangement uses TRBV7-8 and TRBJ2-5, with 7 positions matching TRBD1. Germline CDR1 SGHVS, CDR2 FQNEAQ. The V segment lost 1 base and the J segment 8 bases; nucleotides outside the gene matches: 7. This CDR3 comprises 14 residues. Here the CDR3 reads CASSLEVDRETQYF. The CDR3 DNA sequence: TGTGCCAGCAGCTTAGAGGTAGACAGGGAAACCCAGTACTTC. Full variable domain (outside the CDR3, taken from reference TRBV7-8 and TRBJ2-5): GAGVSQSPRYKVAKRGQDVALRCDPISGHVSLFWYQQALGQGPEFLTYFQNEAQLDKSGLPSDRFFAERPEGSVSTLKIQRTQQEDSAVYLCASSLEVDRETQYFGPGTRLLVL.

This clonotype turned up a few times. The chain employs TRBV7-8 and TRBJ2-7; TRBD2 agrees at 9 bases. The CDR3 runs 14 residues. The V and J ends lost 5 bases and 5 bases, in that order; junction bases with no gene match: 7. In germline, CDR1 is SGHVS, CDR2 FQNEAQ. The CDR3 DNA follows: TGTGCCAGCAGCCCCATGCGGGGGGGCAACGAGCAGTACTTC. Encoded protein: CASSPMRGGNEQYF.

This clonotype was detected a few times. CDR3 region: CASSLALGGSSYEQYF. Here the CDR3 DNA reads TGTGCCAGCAGCTTAGCGCTAGGGGGGAGCTCCTACGAGCAGTACTTC. The V call is TRBV7-6, the J call TRBJ2-7; D may be TRBD1 or TRBD2 (6 bases each). With 0 bases removed from V and 0 bases from J, the gap between germline ends came to 12 bases. This CDR3 has 16 residues. Germline CDR1 is SGHVS and CDR2 is FNYEAQ.

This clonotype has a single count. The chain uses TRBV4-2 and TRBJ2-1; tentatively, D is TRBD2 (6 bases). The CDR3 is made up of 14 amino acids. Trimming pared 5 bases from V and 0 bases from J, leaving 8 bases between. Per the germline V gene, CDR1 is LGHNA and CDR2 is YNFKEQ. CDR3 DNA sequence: TGTGCCAGCAGCGGGGGACTCTCCTACAATGAGCAGTTCTTC. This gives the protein CASSGGLSYNEQFF.

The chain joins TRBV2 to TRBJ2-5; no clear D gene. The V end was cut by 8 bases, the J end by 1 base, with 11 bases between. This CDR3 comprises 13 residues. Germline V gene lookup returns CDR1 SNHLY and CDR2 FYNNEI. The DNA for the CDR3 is TGTGCCAGCCCTTCCGGGCCCCAAGAGACCCAGTACTTC. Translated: CASPSGPQETQYF.

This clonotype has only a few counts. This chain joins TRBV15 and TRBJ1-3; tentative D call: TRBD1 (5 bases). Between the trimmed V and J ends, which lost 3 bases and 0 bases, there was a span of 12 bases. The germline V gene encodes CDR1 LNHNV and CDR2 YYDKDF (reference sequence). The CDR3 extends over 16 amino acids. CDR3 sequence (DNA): TGTGCCACCAGCAGCGAAATTCAGGGCTCTGGAAACACCATATATTTT. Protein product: CATSSEIQGSGNTIYF.

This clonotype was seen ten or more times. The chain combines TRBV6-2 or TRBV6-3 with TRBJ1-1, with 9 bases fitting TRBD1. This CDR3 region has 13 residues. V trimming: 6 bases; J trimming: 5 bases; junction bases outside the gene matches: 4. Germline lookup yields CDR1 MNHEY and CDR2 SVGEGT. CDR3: CASRQGAGTEAFF. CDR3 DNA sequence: TGTGCCAGCAGACAGGGGGCAGGAACTGAAGCTTTCTTT.

The CDR3 region has the DNA TGTGCCAGCAGCCCCCAGAACCCCTCCTACAATGAGCAGTTCTTC. Protein: CASSPQNPSYNEQFF. The J gene is TRBJ2-1, the V gene TRBV27; no firm D call. Germline V CDR1 and CDR2: MNHEY, SMNVEV (reference sequence). The CDR3 is made up of 15 amino acids. With 6 bases removed from V and 0 bases from J, the gap between germline ends came to 12 bases.

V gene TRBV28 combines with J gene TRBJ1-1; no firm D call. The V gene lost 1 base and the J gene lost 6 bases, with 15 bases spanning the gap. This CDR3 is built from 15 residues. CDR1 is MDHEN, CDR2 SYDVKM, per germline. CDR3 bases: TGTGCCAGCAGTTTATACCGCTGGCAGGCCCCTGAAGCTTTCTTT. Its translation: CASSLYRWQAPEAFF.

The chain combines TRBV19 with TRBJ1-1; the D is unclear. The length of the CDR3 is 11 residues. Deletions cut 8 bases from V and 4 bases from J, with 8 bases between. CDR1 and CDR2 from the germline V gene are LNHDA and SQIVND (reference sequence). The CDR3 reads CASGVSTEAFF. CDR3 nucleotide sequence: TGTGCCAGTGGGGTTAGCACTGAAGCTTTCTTT.

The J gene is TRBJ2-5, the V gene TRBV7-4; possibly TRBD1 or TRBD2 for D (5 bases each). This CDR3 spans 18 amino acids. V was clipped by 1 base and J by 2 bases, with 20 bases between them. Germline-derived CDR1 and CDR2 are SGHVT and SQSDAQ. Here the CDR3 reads CASSLEGLAQGQQETQYF. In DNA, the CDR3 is TGTGCCAGCAGCTTAGAGGGTTTAGCGCAGGGTCAACAAGAGACCCAGTACTTC.

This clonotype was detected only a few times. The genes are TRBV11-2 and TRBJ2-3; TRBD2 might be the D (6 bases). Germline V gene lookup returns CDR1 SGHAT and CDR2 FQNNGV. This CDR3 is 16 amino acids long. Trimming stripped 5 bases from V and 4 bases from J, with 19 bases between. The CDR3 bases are TGTGCCAGCAGCCGGATACCGGGAGTGGGGGCAGATACGCAGTATTTT. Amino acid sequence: CASSRIPGVGADTQYF.

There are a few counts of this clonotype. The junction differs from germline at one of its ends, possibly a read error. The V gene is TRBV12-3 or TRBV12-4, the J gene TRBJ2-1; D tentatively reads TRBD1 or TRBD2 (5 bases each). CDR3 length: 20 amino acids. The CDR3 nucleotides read TGTGCCAGCAGATCCCTAAGCCTCCTTGGGGGAGAAAGGTACTACAATGAGCCGTTCTTC. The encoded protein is CASRSLSLLGGERYYNEPFF.

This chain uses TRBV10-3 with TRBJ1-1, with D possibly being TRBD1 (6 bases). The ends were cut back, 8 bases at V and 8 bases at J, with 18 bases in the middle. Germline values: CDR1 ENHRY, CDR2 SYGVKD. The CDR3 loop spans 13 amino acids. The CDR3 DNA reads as TGTGCCATCTGGGGGGGCGGCCGGAAGGAAGCTTTCTTT. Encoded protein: CAIWGGGRKEAFF.

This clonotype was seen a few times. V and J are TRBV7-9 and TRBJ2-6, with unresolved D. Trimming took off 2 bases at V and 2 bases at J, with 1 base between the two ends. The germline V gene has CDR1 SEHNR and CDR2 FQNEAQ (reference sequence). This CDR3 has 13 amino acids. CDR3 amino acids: CASSLTGANVLTF. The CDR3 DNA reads TGTGCCAGCAGCTTAACTGGGGCCAACGTCCTGACTTTC.

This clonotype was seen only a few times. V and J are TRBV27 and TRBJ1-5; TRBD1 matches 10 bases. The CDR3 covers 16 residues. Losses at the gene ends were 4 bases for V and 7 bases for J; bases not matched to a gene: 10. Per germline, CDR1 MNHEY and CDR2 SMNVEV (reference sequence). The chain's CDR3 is CASSSWTGGAGQPQHF. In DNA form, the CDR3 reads TGTGCCAGCAGTTCCTGGACAGGGGGAGCGGGCCAGCCCCAGCATTTT.

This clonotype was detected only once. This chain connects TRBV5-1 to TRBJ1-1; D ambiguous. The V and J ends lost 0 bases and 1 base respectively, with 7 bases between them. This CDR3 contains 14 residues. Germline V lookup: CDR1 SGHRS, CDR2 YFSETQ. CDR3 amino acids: CASSLGEANTEAFF. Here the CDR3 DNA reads TGCGCCAGCAGCTTGGGTGAAGCGAACACTGAAGCTTTCTTT. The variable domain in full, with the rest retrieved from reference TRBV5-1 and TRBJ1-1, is KAGVTQTPRYLIKTRGQQVTLSCSPISGHRSVSWYQQTPGQGLQFLFEYFSETQRNKGNFPGRFSGRQFSNSRSEMNVSTLELGDSALYLCASSLGEANTEAFFGQGTRLTVV.

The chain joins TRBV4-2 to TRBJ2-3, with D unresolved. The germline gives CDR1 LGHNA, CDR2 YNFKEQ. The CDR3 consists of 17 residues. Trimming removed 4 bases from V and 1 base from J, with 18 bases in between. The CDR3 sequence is CASSLNVQRKGTDTQYF. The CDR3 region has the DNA TGTGCCAGCAGCCTCAATGTCCAGCGCAAGGGCACAGATACGCAGTATTTT.

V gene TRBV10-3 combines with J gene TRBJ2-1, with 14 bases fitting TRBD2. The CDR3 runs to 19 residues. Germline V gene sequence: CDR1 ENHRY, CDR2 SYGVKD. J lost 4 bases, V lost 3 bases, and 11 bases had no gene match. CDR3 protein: CAISDPTGTSGSPYNEQFF. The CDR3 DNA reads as TGTGCCATCAGTGACCCCACGGGGACTAGCGGGAGCCCGTACAATGAGCAGTTCTTC.

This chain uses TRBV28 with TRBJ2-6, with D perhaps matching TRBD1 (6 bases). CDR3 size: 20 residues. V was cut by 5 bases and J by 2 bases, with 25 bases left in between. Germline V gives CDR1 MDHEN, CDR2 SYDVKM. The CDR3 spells CASSPDLYLGARTGANVLTF. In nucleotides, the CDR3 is TGTGCCAGCAGTCCAGACCTGTACTTGGGGGCGCGAACTGGGGCCAACGTCCTGACTTTC. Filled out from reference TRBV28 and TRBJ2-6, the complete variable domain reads DVKVTQSSRYLVKRTGEKVFLECVQDMDHENMFWYRQDPGLGLRLIYFSYDVKMKEKGDIPEGYSVSREKKERFSLILESASTNQTSMYLCASSPDLYLGARTGANVLTFGAGSRLTVL.